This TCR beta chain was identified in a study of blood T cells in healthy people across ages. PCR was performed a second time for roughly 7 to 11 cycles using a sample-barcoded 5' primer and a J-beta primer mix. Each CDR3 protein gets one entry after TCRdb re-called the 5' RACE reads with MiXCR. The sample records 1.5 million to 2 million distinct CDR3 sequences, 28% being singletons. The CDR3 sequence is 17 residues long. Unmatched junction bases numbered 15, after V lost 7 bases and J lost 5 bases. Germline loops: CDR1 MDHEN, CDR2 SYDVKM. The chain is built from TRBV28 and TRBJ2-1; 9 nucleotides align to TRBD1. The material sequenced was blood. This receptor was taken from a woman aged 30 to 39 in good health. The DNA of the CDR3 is TGTGCCAGCATTGGATCCGTCGGGACAGGGATCAACAATGAGCAGTTCTTC. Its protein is CASIGSVGTGINNEQFF.